The rows below give T cell receptor beta chains drawn from one sample of a study of response to subunit inactivated influenza vaccine. TCRdb reprocessed the RT-PCR reads via MiXCR and lists one record per CDR3 protein. The table has around 250,000 distinct CDR3 sequences, 9% to 15% seen once; the top ten hold approximately 8.3%. The input for sequencing was non-naive T cells sorted from PBMCs, taken around 14 days before vaccination. All receptors derive from a man aged 45-60 years who received an inactivated influenza vaccine. CDR3s include the opening cysteine and the closing phenylalanine or tryptophan. D genes are given only for firm matches. Clone size is stated in some rows and not others, as once, few, many or a class when expanded.

D gene	clone size	J gene	V gene	CDR3 protein	CDR3 DNA
TRBD1	few	TRBJ2-3	TRBV4-3	CASSQVRGYTDTQYF	TGCGCCAGCAGCCAAGTCAGGGGGTATACAGATACGCAGTATTTT
TRBD1	many	TRBJ2-1	TRBV5-1	CASSLGGTGGSYNEQFF	TGCGCCAGCAGCTTGGGAGGTACAGGGGGGTCCTACAATGAGCAGTTCTTC
TRBD1	few	TRBJ1-2	TRBV4-2	CASSQDLIQGAFGYTF	TGTGCCAGCAGCCAAGATCTGATACAGGGGGCGTTTGGCTACACCTTC
.	.	TRBJ1-2	TRBV7-2	CASSSGRNFYGYTF	TGTGCCAGCAGCTCGGGACGGAATTTCTATGGCTACACCTTC
.	many	TRBJ2-5	TRBV29-1	CSAKGGGQETQYF	TGCAGCGCAAAGGGGGGGGGGCAGGAGACCCAGTACTTC
TRBD2	few	TRBJ2-7	TRBV4-3	CASSQGFAGAYEQYF	TGCGCCAGCAGCCAAGGTTTTGCGGGGGCCTACGAGCAGTACTTC
.	few	TRBJ2-2	TRBV15	CATSRDSNTGELFF	TGTGCCACCAGCAGAGACAGCAACACCGGGGAGCTGTTTTTT
TRBD2	.	TRBJ2-2	TRBV6-1	CASIPSGGAYTGELFF	TGTGCCAGCATTCCTAGCGGGGGGGCTTACACCGGGGAGCTGTTTTTT
TRBD1	few	TRBJ2-2	TRBV2	CASSRQGANTGELFF	TGTGCCAGCAGTCGACAGGGGGCGAACACCGGGGAGCTGTTTTTT
.	.	TRBJ2-3	TRBV29-1	CSYDGGLTDTQYF	TGCAGCTACGATGGGGGACTCACAGATACGCAGTATTTT
.	.	TRBJ2-7	TRBV4-2	CASSQGGFPYEQYF	TGTGCCAGCAGCCAAGGAGGGTTTCCCTACGAGCAGTACTTC
.	few	TRBJ2-7	TRBV7-9	CASSLGAGQGIYEQYF	TGTGCCAGCAGCTTGGGTGCCGGACAAGGGATTTACGAGCAGTACTTC
TRBD1	many	TRBJ1-6	TRBV9	CASSVTGEFGDSPLHF	TGTGCCAGCAGCGTCACAGGGGAGTTTGGGGATTCACCCCTCCACTTT
.	many	TRBJ2-3	TRBV18	CASSPGGTDTQYF	TGTGCCAGCTCACCGGGGGGCACAGATACGCAGTATTTT
TRBD2	many	TRBJ2-7	TRBV4-2	CASSQTIFGAGGEQYF	TGTGCCAGCAGTCAAACCATATTCGGCGCGGGAGGCGAGCAGTACTTC
TRBD2	few	TRBJ2-3	TRBV5-1	CASSQSGGRDTQYF	TGCGCCAGCAGCCAGAGCGGGGGGAGAGATACGCAGTATTTT
.	few	TRBJ2-5	TRBV24-1	CATSDARDRAQETQYF	TGTGCCACCAGTGATGCCCGGGACCGCGCCCAAGAGACCCAGTACTTC
.	few	TRBJ2-2	TRBV10-1	CASRKDPNTGELFF	TGCGCCAGCAGGAAGGACCCGAACACCGGGGAGCTGTTTTTT
TRBD2	few	TRBJ2-1	TRBV28	CASSLKGTSGRKQFF	TGTGCCAGCAGCTTAAAGGGGACTAGCGGGAGGAAACAGTTCTTC
TRBD2	many	TRBJ2-1	TRBV29-1	CSVRLAGYNEQFF	TGCAGCGTCCGACTAGCGGGGTACAATGAGCAGTTCTTC
TRBD1	.	TRBJ1-1	TRBV5-4	CASSFGTGVVEAFF	TGTGCCAGCAGCTTCGGGACAGGGGTGGTTGAAGCTTTCTTT
TRBD2	.	TRBJ2-1	TRBV7-8	CASSLSGGRAYEQFF	TGTGCCAGCAGCTTATCGGGCGGGAGGGCCTATGAGCAGTTCTTC
.	many	TRBJ2-1	TRBV6-6	CASTEMAGSYNEQFF	TGTGCCAGCACCGAAATGGCGGGCTCCTACAATGAGCAGTTCTTC
.	.	TRBJ2-7	TRBV7-3	CASSLSIDTTTKQYF	TGTGCCAGCAGCTTAAGTATCGACACAACTACGAAGCAGTACTTC
TRBD1	.	TRBJ1-2	TRBV24-1	CATSDPTGGHYGYTF	TGTGCCACCAGTGACCCGACAGGGGGCCACTATGGCTACACCTTC
.	.	TRBJ1-4	TRBV27	CASSFGGGVEKLFF	TGTGCCAGCAGTTTTGGGGGCGGGGTTGAAAAACTGTTTTTT
TRBD1	many	TRBJ2-3	TRBV29-1	CSVGQGASTDTQYF	TGCAGCGTCGGACAGGGGGCGTCCACAGATACGCAGTATTTT
TRBD2	.	TRBJ2-5	TRBV2	CASRGLAGVGQETQYF	TGTGCCAGCAGGGGACTAGCGGGAGTCGGGCAAGAGACCCAGTACTTC
.	.	TRBJ1-2	TRBV5-6	CASSLGAAANYGYTF	TGTGCCAGCAGCTTGGGGGCGGCAGCTAACTATGGCTACACCTTC
TRBD2	.	TRBJ2-4	TRBV20-1	CSARPGLAGAANIQYF	TGCAGTGCTAGACCGGGACTAGCGGGAGCGGCAAACATTCAGTACTTC
.	many	TRBJ2-2	TRBV2	CASKEQGSGELFF	TGTGCCAGCAAAGAACAGGGCTCCGGGGAGCTGTTTTTT
TRBD2	few	TRBJ2-7	TRBV7-8	CASSSLAGAYEQYF	TGTGCCAGCAGCTCGCTAGCGGGAGCCTACGAGCAGTACTTC
.	many	TRBJ2-3	TRBV2	CASSGRNTDTQYF	TGTGCCAGCAGCGGCAGAAACACAGATACGCAGTATTTT
TRBD2	many	TRBJ2-3	TRBV20-1	CSARSGGTDTQYF	TGCAGTGCTCGAAGCGGGGGTACAGATACGCAGTATTTT
.	few	TRBJ2-3	TRBV6-1	CATREGTLSTDTQYF	TGTGCCACCCGGGAAGGGACCCTGAGCACAGATACGCAGTATTTT
.	many	TRBJ2-1	TRBV28	CASSASRNEQFF	TGTGCCAGCAGTGCTTCTAGGAATGAGCAGTTCTTC
.	many	TRBJ2-7	TRBV28	CASSLPENSRLYF	TGTGCCAGCAGTTTACCGGAGAACAGCCGGTTATACTTC
.	.	TRBJ1-2	TRBV15	CATRQDIGSNYGYNF	TGTGCCACAAGACAGGACATAGGATCTAACTATGGCTACAACTTC
TRBD2	.	TRBJ2-1	TRBV7-2	CASSLGTSGGAHEQFF	TGTGCCAGCAGCTTAGGGACTAGCGGGGGGGCCCATGAGCAGTTCTTC
.	.	TRBJ2-2	TRBV12-3/TRBV12-4	CASSEPPRGWTARDTGELFF	TGTGCCAGCAGTGAGCCTCCAAGGGGATGGACAGCAAGGGACACCGGGGAGCTGTTTTTT
TRBD2	few	TRBJ2-1	TRBV4-3	CASSPGLAGTDEQFF	TGCGCCAGCAGCCCCGGACTAGCGGGAACGGATGAGCAGTTCTTC
TRBD2	.	TRBJ2-1	TRBV19	CASSILSGSSYNEQFF	TGTGCCAGTAGTATTTTGAGCGGGAGCTCCTACAATGAGCAGTTCTTC
.	few	TRBJ2-3	TRBV6-2/TRBV6-3	CASSFRSAGTDTQYF	TGTGCCAGCAGTTTCCGTTCGGCCGGCACAGATACGCAGTATTTT
.	.	TRBJ2-1	TRBV7-9	CASSLGGGLAYNEQFF	TGTGCCAGCAGCTTGGGGGGGGGGCTAGCCTACAATGAGCAGTTCTTC
.	.	TRBJ1-5	TRBV11-2	CASSLDSGNSNQPQHF	TGTGCCAGCAGCTTAGATTCCGGGAATAGCAATCAGCCCCAGCATTTT
.	many	TRBJ2-1	TRBV12-3/TRBV12-4	CASSWGDSYNEQFF	TGTGCCAGCAGTTGGGGGGACAGCTACAATGAGCAGTTCTTC
.	few	TRBJ2-6	TRBV28	CASSLMSRLVHSGANVLTF	TGTGCCAGCAGTTTAATGTCTCGGCTTGTCCATTCTGGGGCCAACGTCCTGACTTTC
.	few	TRBJ2-7	TRBV11-3	CASSLGDPYEQYF	TGTGCCAGCAGTCTGGGGGACCCCTACGAGCAGTACTTC
TRBD1	.	TRBJ2-7	TRBV4-3	CASSQARTGGHEQYF	TGCGCCAGCAGCCAAGCCAGGACAGGGGGCCACGAGCAGTACTTC
.	many	TRBJ1-4	TRBV5-1	CASSLGGQLNEKLFF	TGCGCCAGCAGCCTGGGAGGGCAGCTTAATGAAAAACTGTTTTTT
TRBD1	.	TRBJ1-1	TRBV6-1	CASRSQQGAMNTEAFF	TGTGCCAGCAGATCCCAACAGGGGGCAATGAACACTGAAGCTTTCTTT
.	.	TRBJ2-4	TRBV7-2	CASSFSGDVQYF	TGTGCCAGCAGCTTCTCAGGGGATGTTCAGTACTTC
.	.	TRBJ2-3	TRBV6-2/TRBV6-3	CATAHTTSTDTQYF	TGTGCCACAGCTCATACTACTAGCACAGATACGCAGTATTTT
TRBD2	.	TRBJ2-7	TRBV6-6	CASTTRGDREQYF	TGTGCCAGCACTACGCGGGGGGACCGCGAGCAGTACTTC
.	.	TRBJ1-1	TRBV12-3/TRBV12-4	CASSGLSTEAFF	TGTGCCAGCAGCGGGTTGAGCACTGAAGCTTTCTTT
TRBD1	.	TRBJ2-7	TRBV6-1	CASSTGQGGTYEQYF	TGTGCCAGCAGTACCGGACAGGGGGGTACCTACGAGCAGTACTTC
.	.	TRBJ2-7	TRBV20-1	CSANRPELEGEQYF	TGCAGTGCTAACCGGCCTGAACTGGAGGGCGAGCAGTACTTC
.	few	TRBJ2-7	TRBV11-2	CASSLDLLAGISYEQYF	TGTGCCAGCAGCTTAGATCTTCTCGCGGGGATATCCTACGAGCAGTACTTC
.	.	TRBJ2-6	TRBV5-6	CASSLGPMGSGANVLTF	TGTGCCAGCAGCCTCGGACCGATGGGCTCTGGGGCCAACGTCCTGACTTTC